The 18 T cell receptor beta chains below were found in one sample sequenced in a study of T-cell memory formation after mild COVID-19. TCRdb redid the calling of the 5' RACE reads with MiXCR, one entry per CDR3 protein. The repertoire holds 350,000 or so distinct CDR3 sequences, approximately 22% seen once, with roughly 23% in the top ten. The sequencing input was PBMCs or a T cell subset sorted from them (not recorded which). The receptors here all came from a man in his late teens or twenties who had mild COVID-19 (a few samples of this study predate the infection). Cell type and time point are not known.

The J gene is TRBJ2-1, the V gene TRBV12-3 or TRBV12-4; possible D gene TRBD1, 6 bases. The V end was cut by 7 bases, the J end by 7 bases, with 20 bases between. This CDR3 has 15 residues. The chain's CDR3 is CASTGSDRSKNEQFF. The CDR3 DNA reads as TGTGCCAGCACGGGTTCCGACAGGTCAAAGAATGAGCAGTTCTTC.

V usage is TRBV7-8 and J usage is TRBJ2-3; no definite D call. Trimming cost V 7 bases and J 2 bases, with 10 bases left between them. CDR1 is SGHVS and CDR2 is FQNEAQ in the germline V gene. CDR3 size: 13 residues. CDR3 in DNA: TGTGCCAGCATGTGGGGTTCCACAGATACGCAGTATTTT. Amino acids: CASMWGSTDTQYF.

This clonotype was picked up many times. The chain uses TRBV5-1 and TRBJ1-3, with unresolved D. The CDR3 has 16 amino acids. Germline CDR1 SGHRS, CDR2 YFSETQ. V lost 0 bases to trimming and J lost 0 bases, with 10 bases between them. CDR3 in amino acids: CASSLGPQSSGNTIYF. The CDR3 nucleotides are TGCGCCAGCAGCTTGGGACCGCAGAGCTCTGGAAACACCATATATTTT.

V is TRBV5-6 and J is TRBJ2-1, with 7 bases that match TRBD1. Germline assignment: CDR1 SGHDT and CDR2 YYEEEE. V was clipped by 2 bases and J by 10 bases; unmatched bases: 9. The CDR3 runs 14 residues. The CDR3 DNA follows: TGTGCCAGCAGCTTCCGGGACAGCCATCCCGAGCAGTTCTTC. This encodes CASSFRDSHPEQFF.

This clonotype has a handful of counts. The chain carries TRBV19 and TRBJ1-1; D gene unclear. The CDR3 contains 16 residues. The germline V gene encodes CDR1 LNHDA and CDR2 SQIVND (reference sequence). The V and J ends lost 0 bases and 3 bases respectively, with 14 bases between them. CDR3 residues: CASSIDPVRRDTEAFF. For the CDR3, the DNA is TGTGCCAGTAGTATAGATCCAGTAAGACGGGACACTGAAGCTTTCTTT.

The J gene is TRBJ1-3, the V gene TRBV5-1, with a tentative D call TRBD1 (5 bases). Germline CDR1 SGHRS, CDR2 YFSETQ. Between the trimmed V and J ends, which lost 4 bases and 0 bases, there was a span of 11 bases. The CDR3 length is 15 residues. The CDR3, as DNA: TGCGCCAGCAGCCCCGGGACGGACTCTGGAAACACCATATATTTT. This codes for CASSPGTDSGNTIYF. The complete variable domain, with remaining parts taken from reference TRBV5-1 and TRBJ1-3, reads KAGVTQTPRYLIKTRGQQVTLSCSPISGHRSVSWYQQTPGQGLQFLFEYFSETQRNKGNFPGRFSGRQFSNSRSEMNVSTLELGDSALYLCASSPGTDSGNTIYFGEGSWLTVV.

The gene calls are TRBV7-8 and TRBJ2-1; 11 nucleotides agree with TRBD2. V shed 0 bases and J 8 bases; nucleotides not matched to a gene: 6. The CDR3 runs to 16 residues. Germline V CDR1 and CDR2: SGHVS, FQNEAQ. CDR3 bases: TGTGCCAGCAGCTTAGCACCTAGCGGGGGGAAGGATGAGCAGTTCTTC. Translated, it gives CASSLAPSGGKDEQFF.

This clonotype was counted a few times. The CDR3 nucleotides are TGTGCCAGCAGCGTAGCCGGGGACACAGCCTACGAGCAGTACTTC. This sequence encodes CASSVAGDTAYEQYF. The chain links TRBV9 to TRBJ2-7; D possibly corresponds to TRBD1 (6 bases). V lost 0 bases, J lost 2 bases, and 12 bases lay in between. This CDR3 has 15 residues. Germline values: CDR1 SGDLS, CDR2 YYNGEE.

This chain connects TRBV6-2 or TRBV6-3 to TRBJ2-1; D might be TRBD1 (6 bases). Germline CDR1 is MNHEY and CDR2 is SVGEGT. V was shortened by 4 bases and J by 3 bases, with 13 bases between the two germline ends. The CDR3 covers 15 residues. The CDR3 region is CASSFQGSGYNEQFF. DNA of the CDR3: TGTGCCAGCAGTTTTCAGGGGTCGGGCTACAATGAGCAGTTCTTC.

This rearrangement joins TRBV6-2 or TRBV6-3 to TRBJ2-7, with 8 bases lining up with TRBD1. The germline V gene has CDR1 MNHEY and CDR2 SVGEGT. With V trimmed by 6 bases and J by 2 bases, 9 bases remained unmatched. The CDR3 is 15 amino acids. The CDR3 spells CASSHGQGITYEQYF. CDR3 nucleotide sequence: TGTGCCAGCAGCCACGGACAGGGAATAACCTACGAGCAGTACTTC.

In this sample, this clonotype turned up a few times. The chain couples TRBV29-1 to TRBJ1-1, with a tentative D call TRBD1 (5 bases). The CDR3 length is 13 residues. From germline, CDR1 is SQVTM and CDR2 ANQGSEA. V was clipped by 8 bases and J by 4 bases, with 17 bases between them. The CDR3 loop is CSSPGGAGTEAFF. CDR3 nucleotides: TGCAGCTCCCCGGGTGGGGCGGGCACTGAAGCTTTCTTT.

This rearrangement joins TRBV5-6 to TRBJ1-2, with D unresolved. Trimming stripped 4 bases from V and 8 bases from J, with 6 bases between. The germline gives CDR1 SGHDT, CDR2 YYEEEE. The length of the CDR3 is 10 residues. The CDR3 sequence: CASSVRGYTF. In nucleotides, the CDR3 is TGTGCCAGCAGCGTACGGGGCTACACCTTC.

The genes are TRBV3-1 and TRBJ1-2; TRBD1 matches 8 bases. The CDR3 is 14 amino acids. The J segment lost 4 bases and the V segment lost 1 base, leaving 2 bases of the junction unmatched. Germline CDR1 and CDR2: LGHDT and YNNKEL (reference sequence). The CDR3 DNA reads as TGTGCCAGCAGCCAAGTTGGACAGGGCTATGGCTACACCTTC. Translated: CASSQVGQGYGYTF.

This clonotype was counted at least ten times. The chain combines TRBV6-1 with TRBJ2-7, with 7 bases identical to TRBD1. This CDR3 has 12 residues. Trimming took 8 bases from V and 5 from J; bases not matched to a gene: 6. Germline CDR1 is MNHNS and CDR2 is SASEGT. CDR3 bases: TGTGCCAGCCTCCTACAGGGGAACGAGCAGTACTTC. Translating it yields CASLLQGNEQYF.

The chain joins TRBV5-1 to TRBJ2-1; D unclear. Trimming stripped 4 bases from V and 6 bases from J, with 14 bases between. Germline-derived CDR1 and CDR2 are SGHRS and YFSETQ. The length of the CDR3 is 14 residues. CDR3 nucleotide sequence: TGCGCCAGCAGCCCGAGACGACCTCCCAATGAGCAGTTCTTC. Amino acids: CASSPRRPPNEQFF.

This clonotype has just a few counts. This chain uses TRBV29-1 with TRBJ1-1, with D possibly matching TRBD1 (5 bases). The V end was cut by 6 bases, the J end by 2 bases, with 13 bases between. Germline loops: CDR1 SQVTM, CDR2 ANQGSEA. The CDR3 is 13 residues long. The CDR3 nucleotides are TGCAGCGTCTACCTGACAGTTAACACTGAAGCTTTCTTT. Translated, it gives CSVYLTVNTEAFF.

This clonotype was seen at least ten times. The chain is built from TRBV28 and TRBJ2-3; 10 bases match TRBD2. There are 16 residues in the CDR3. Per the germline V gene, CDR1 is MDHEN and CDR2 is SYDVKM. The V and J ends lost 5 bases and 3 bases, in that order; junction bases with no gene match: 8. The CDR3 DNA sequence: TGTGCCAGCAGTCCACCATCTAGCGGGGGAACAGATACGCAGTATTTT. Amino acids: CASSPPSSGGTDTQYF. The full variable domain, its missing parts supplied by reference TRBV28 and TRBJ2-3, is DVKVTQSSRYLVKRTGEKVFLECVQDMDHENMFWYRQDPGLGLRLIYFSYDVKMKEKGDIPEGYSVSREKKERFSLILESASTNQTSMYLCASSPPSSGGTDTQYFGPGTRLTVL.

In its sample, this clonotype was seen a few times. CDR3 DNA sequence: TGTGCCAGCAGTGCCCGCGGGTCGGGAGGCTATGGCTACACCTTC. This sequence encodes CASSARGSGGYGYTF. V is TRBV28 and J is TRBJ1-2, with D unclear. The V gene's germline CDR1 is MDHEN and CDR2 SYDVKM. This CDR3 comprises 15 residues. V shed 5 bases and J shed 4 bases, with 17 bases lying between them.